This T cell receptor (beta chain) was sequenced in a study of cytomegalovirus exposure and HLA in healthy donors. Study findings and constraints: The classifier reportedly diagnosed cytomegalovirus status with high specificity and sensitivity. While the bulk of TCR sequences proved rare, some public TCRs turned up in many donors.

While the first cohort had 600 to 800 subjects, the donors belonged to the separate validation cohort of fewer than 150 subjects. In the case of this clone: What it binds is not known.

Clones were read by immunoSEQ multiplex PCR, and TCRdb kept only the in-frame ones, dropping some. The sample records 80,000 to 100,000 clones, more than 85% being singletons. Germline assignment: CDR1 LGHNA and CDR2 YSLEER. Trimming pared 0 bases from V and 2 bases from J, leaving 9 bases between. The CDR3 is made up of 15 amino acids. The source is a man aged 18 to 30 in good health and CMV-seropositive. This sequence joins TRBV4-3 and TRBJ2-3; tentatively, D is TRBD1 (5 bases). The specimen was PBMCs. The CDR3 DNA sequence: TGCGCCAGCAGCCAAGAAGCCAGGGCCACAGATACGCAGTATTTT. Its protein product is CASSQEARATDTQYF.